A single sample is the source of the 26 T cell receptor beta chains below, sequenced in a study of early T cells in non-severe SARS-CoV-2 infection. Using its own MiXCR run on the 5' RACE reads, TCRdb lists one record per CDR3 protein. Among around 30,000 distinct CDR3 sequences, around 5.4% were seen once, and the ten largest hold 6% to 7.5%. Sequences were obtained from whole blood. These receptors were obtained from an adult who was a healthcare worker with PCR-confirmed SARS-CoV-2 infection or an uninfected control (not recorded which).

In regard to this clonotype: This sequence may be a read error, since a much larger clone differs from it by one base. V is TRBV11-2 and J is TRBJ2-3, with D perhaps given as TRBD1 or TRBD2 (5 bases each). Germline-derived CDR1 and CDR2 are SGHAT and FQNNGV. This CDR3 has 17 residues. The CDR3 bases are TGTGCCAGCAGCTTAGACCGGGGACCGAACCCCACAGATTCGCAGTATTTT. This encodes CASSLDRGPNPTDSQYF.

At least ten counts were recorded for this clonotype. The CDR3 DNA reads TGTGCCAGCACCGACGGGGGGCGTTCCTACGAGCAGTACTTC. Amino acids: CASTDGGRSYEQYF. The J gene is TRBJ2-7, the V gene TRBV6-5, with D possibly TRBD2 on 7 matching bases. Germline V gives CDR1 MNHEY, CDR2 SVGAGI. The ends were cut back, 7 bases at V and 1 base at J, with 14 bases in the middle. The CDR3 has 14 residues.

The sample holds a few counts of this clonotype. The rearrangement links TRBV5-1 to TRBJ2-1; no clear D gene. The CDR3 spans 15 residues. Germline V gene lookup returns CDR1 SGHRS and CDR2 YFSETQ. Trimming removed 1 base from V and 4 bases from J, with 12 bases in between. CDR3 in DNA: TGCGCCAGCAGCTTGTCGACCCTCTCATACAATGAGCAGTTCTTC. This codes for CASSLSTLSYNEQFF.

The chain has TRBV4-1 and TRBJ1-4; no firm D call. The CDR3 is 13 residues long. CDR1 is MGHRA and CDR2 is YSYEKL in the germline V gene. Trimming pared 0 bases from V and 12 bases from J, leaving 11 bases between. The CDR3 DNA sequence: TGCGCCAGCAGCCAAGATACACGACGGGAACTGTTTTTT. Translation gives CASSQDTRRELFF.

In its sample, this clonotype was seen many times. This chain's CDR3 is CASSPSGTSSFRYEQYF. The DNA of the CDR3 is TGCGCCAGCAGCCCGTCCGGGACTAGCAGTTTTCGGTACGAGCAGTACTTC. The chain recombines TRBV5-1 with TRBJ2-7; 9 bases are a match to TRBD2. V trimming: 4 bases; J trimming: 4 bases; junction bases outside the gene matches: 15. The CDR3 consists of 17 residues. In germline, CDR1 is SGHRS, CDR2 YFSETQ.

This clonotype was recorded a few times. CDR3 nucleotide sequence: TGTGCCAGCAGTTCATTCGGCAGGGTCTCTGGGGCCAACGTCCTGACTTTC. It encodes CASSSFGRVSGANVLTF. The chain has TRBV28 and TRBJ2-6; possibly TRBD1 for D (5 bases). Deletions cut 4 bases from V and 0 bases from J, with 13 bases between. Germline CDR1 MDHEN, CDR2 SYDVKM. The length of the CDR3 is 17 residues.

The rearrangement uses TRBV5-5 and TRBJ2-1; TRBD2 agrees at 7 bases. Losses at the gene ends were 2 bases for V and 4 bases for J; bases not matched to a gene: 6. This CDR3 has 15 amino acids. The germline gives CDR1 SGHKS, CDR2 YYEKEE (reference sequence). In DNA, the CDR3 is TGTGCCAGCAGCTTAAGGGAGGGCCCTTACAATGAGCAGTTCTTC. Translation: CASSLREGPYNEQFF.

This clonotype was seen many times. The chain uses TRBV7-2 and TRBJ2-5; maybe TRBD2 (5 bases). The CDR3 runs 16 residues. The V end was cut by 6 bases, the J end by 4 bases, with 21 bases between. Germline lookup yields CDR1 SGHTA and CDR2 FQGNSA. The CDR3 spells CASRPNGEVWGETQYF. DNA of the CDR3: TGTGCCAGCAGGCCCAACGGGGAAGTCTGGGGAGAGACCCAGTACTTC.

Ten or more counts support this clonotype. This chain's CDR3 is CSAAILATDTQYF. CDR3 DNA sequence: TGCAGTGCCGCCATCCTAGCAACAGATACGCAGTATTTT. V is TRBV20-1 and J is TRBJ2-3; tentative D call: TRBD2 (5 bases). Germline V gives CDR1 DFQATT, CDR2 SNEGSKA (reference sequence). V was shortened by 6 bases and J by 3 bases, with 13 bases between the two germline ends. The CDR3 is made up of 13 amino acids.

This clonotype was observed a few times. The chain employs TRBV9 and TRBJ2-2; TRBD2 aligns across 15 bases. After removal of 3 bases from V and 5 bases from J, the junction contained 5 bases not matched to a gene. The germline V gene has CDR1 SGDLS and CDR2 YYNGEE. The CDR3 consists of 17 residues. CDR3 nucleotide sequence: TGTGCCAGCAGCGCGGGACTAGCGGGAGGAGGTACCGGGGAGCTGTTTTTT. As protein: CASSAGLAGGGTGELFF.

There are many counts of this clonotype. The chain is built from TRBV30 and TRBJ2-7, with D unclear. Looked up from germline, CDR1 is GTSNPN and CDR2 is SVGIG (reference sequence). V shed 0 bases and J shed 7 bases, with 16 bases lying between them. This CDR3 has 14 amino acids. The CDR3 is CAWSVSLTSTEQYF. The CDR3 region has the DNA TGTGCCTGGAGTGTATCCCTTACATCTACAGAGCAGTACTTC.

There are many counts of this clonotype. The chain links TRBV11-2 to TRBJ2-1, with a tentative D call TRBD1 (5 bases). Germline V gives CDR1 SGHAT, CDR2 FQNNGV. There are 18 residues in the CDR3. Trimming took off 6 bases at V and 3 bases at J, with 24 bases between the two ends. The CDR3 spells CASRSQYQGNSDYNEQFF. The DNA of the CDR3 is TGTGCCAGCAGATCCCAGTACCAGGGCAATTCCGACTACAATGAGCAGTTCTTC.

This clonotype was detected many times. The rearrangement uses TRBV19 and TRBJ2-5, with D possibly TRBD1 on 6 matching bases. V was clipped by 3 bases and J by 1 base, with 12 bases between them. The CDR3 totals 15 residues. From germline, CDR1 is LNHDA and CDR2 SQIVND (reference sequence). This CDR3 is CASSIFGQPQETQYF. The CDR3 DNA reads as TGTGCCAGTAGTATTTTTGGACAGCCCCAAGAGACCCAGTACTTC.

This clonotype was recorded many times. The CDR3 sequence is CASSLDGPRTYEQYF. In DNA form, the CDR3 reads TGCGCCAGCAGCTTGGACGGACCGCGGACCTACGAGCAGTACTTC. V usage is TRBV5-1 and J usage is TRBJ2-7; D is unclear. This CDR3 has 15 residues. Germline V gene lookup returns CDR1 SGHRS and CDR2 YFSETQ. The germline V and J ends were trimmed by 0 bases and 2 bases, with 12 bases remaining between them. Combining the CDR3 with reference TRBV5-1 and TRBJ2-7 gives the whole variable domain KAGVTQTPRYLIKTRGQQVTLSCSPISGHRSVSWYQQTPGQGLQFLFEYFSETQRNKGNFPGRFSGRQFSNSRSEMNVSTLELGDSALYLCASSLDGPRTYEQYFGPGTRLTVT.

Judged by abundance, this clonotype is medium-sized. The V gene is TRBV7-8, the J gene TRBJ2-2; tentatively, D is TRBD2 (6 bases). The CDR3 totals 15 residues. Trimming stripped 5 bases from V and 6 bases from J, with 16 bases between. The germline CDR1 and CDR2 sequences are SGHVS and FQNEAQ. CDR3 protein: CASSLGTEGAGELFF. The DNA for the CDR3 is TGTGCCAGCAGCCTCGGGACGGAGGGCGCCGGGGAGCTGTTTTTT.

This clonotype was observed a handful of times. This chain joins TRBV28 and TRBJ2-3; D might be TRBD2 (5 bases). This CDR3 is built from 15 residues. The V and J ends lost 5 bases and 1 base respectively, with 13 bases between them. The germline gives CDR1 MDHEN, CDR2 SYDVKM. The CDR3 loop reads CASSPRLAGTDTQYF. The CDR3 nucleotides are TGTGCCAGCAGTCCCCGGCTAGCAGGCACAGATACGCAGTATTTT.

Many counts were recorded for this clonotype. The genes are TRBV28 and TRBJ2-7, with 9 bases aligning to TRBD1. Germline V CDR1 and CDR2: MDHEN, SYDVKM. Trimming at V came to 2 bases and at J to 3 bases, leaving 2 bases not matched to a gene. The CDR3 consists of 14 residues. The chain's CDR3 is CASSLTGGDYEQYF. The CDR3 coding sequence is TGTGCCAGCAGTTTAACAGGGGGCGACTACGAGCAGTACTTC.

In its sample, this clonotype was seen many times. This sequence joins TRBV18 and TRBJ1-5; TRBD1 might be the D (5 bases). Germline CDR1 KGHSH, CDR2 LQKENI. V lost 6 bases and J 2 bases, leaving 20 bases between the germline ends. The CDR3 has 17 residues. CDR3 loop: CASSPGVPRGGNQPQHF. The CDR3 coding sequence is TGTGCCAGCTCCCCTGGGGTCCCCCGGGGCGGCAATCAGCCCCAGCATTTT. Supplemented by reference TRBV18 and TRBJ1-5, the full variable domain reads NAGVMQNPRHLVRRRGQEARLRCSPMKGHSHVYWYRQLPEEGLKFMVYLQKENIIDESGMPKERFSAEFPKEGPSILRIQQVVRGDSAAYFCASSPGVPRGGNQPQHFGDGTRLSIL.

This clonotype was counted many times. CDR3 coding DNA: TGTGCCAGCAGCGCAACAGGGGGCGACTACACAGATACGCAGTATTTT. Residues: CASSATGGDYTDTQYF. The chain employs TRBV9 and TRBJ2-3, with 9 nucleotides matching TRBD1. The V and J ends lost 3 bases and 2 bases, in that order; junction bases with no gene match: 7. Germline-derived CDR1 and CDR2 are SGDLS and YYNGEE. The CDR3 consists of 16 residues.

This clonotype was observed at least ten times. This CDR3 reads CASSHGLAENEAFF. The CDR3 DNA sequence: TGTGCCAGCTCACACGGGCTAGCGGAAAATGAAGCTTTCTTT. The chain links TRBV18 to TRBJ1-1; D gene uncertain. The length of the CDR3 is 14 residues. Germline V lookup: CDR1 KGHSH, CDR2 LQKENI. V lost 4 bases and J lost 7, with 16 bases in between.

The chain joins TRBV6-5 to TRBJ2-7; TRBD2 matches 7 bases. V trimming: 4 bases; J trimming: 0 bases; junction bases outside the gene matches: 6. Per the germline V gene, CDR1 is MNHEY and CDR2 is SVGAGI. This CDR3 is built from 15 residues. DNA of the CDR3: TGTGCCAGCAGTTCTTCCGGGACTACCTCCTACGAGCAGTACTTC. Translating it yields CASSSSGTTSYEQYF.

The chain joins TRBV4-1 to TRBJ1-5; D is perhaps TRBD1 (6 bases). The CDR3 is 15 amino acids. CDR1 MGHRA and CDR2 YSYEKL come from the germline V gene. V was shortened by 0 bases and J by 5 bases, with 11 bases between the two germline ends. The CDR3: CASSQDRGPDQPQHF. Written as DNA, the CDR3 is TGCGCCAGCAGCCAAGATCGGGGGCCTGATCAGCCCCAGCATTTT.

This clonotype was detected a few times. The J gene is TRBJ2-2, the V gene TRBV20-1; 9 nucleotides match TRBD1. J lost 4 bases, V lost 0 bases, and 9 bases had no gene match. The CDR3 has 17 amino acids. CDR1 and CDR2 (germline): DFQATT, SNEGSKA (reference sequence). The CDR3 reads CSARDSWGQGRTGELFF. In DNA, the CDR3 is TGCAGTGCTAGAGATTCGTGGGGACAGGGACGCACCGGGGAGCTGTTTTTT.

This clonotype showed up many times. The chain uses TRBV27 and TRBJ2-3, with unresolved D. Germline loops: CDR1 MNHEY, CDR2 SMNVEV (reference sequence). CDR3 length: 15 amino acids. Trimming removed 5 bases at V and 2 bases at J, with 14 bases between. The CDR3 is CASSLDPSYTDTQYF. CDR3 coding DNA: TGTGCCAGCAGTCTCGACCCTTCTTACACAGATACGCAGTATTTT.

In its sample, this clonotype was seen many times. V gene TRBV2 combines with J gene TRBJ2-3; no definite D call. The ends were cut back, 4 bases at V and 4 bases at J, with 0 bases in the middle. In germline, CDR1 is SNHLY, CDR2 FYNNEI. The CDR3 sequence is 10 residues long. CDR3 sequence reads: CASSADTQYF. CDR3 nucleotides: TGTGCCAGCAGTGCAGATACGCAGTATTTT. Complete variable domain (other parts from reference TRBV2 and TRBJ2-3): EPEVTQTPSHQVTQMGQEVILRCVPISNHLYFYWYRQILGQKVEFLVSFYNNEISEKSEIFDDQFSVERPDGSNFTLKIRSTKLEDSAMYFCASSADTQYFGPGTRLTVL.

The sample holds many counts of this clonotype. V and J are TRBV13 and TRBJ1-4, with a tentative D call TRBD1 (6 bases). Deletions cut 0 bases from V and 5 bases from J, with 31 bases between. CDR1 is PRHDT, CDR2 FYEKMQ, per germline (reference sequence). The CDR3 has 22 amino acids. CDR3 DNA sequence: TGTGCCAGCAGCTTAGGCCGAGACAGGCGAATGGGAGGGGCCCAGGCGAATGAAAAACTGTTTTTT. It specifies CASSLGRDRRMGGAQANEKLFF.